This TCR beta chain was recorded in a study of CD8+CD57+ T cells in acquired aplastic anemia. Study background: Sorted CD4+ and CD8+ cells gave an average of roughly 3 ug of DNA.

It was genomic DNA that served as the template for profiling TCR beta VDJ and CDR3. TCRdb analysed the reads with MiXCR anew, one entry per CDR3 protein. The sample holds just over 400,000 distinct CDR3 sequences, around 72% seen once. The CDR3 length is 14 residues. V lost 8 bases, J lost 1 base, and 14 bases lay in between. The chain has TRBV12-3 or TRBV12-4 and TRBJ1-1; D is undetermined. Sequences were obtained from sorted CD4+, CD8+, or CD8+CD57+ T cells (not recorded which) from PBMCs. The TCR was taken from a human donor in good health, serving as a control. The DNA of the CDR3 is TGTGCCAGCGGCTCTAACGTTCAGAACACTGAAGCTTTCTTT. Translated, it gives CASGSNVQNTEAFF.